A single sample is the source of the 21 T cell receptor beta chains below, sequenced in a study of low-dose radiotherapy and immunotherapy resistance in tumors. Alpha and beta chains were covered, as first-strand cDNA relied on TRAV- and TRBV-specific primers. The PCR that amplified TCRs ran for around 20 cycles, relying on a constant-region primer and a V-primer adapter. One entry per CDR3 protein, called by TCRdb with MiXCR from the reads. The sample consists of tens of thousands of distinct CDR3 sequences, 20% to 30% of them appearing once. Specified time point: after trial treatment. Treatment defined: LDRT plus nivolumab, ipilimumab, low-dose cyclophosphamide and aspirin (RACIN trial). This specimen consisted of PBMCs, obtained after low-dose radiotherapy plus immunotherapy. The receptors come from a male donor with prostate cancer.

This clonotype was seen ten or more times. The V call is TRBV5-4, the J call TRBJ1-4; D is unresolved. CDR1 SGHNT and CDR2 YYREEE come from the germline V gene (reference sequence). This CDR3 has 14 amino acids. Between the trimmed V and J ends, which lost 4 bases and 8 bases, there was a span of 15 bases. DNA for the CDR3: TGTGCCAGCAGCACTGGAGAGGTAGAGGAAAAACTGTTTTTT. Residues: CASSTGEVEEKLFF.

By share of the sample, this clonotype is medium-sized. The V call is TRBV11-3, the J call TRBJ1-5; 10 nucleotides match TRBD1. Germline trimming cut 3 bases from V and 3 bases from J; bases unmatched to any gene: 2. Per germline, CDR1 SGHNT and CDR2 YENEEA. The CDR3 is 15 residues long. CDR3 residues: CASSFGTGDNQPQHF. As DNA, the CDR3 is TGTGCCAGCAGCTTCGGGACAGGGGACAATCAGCCCCAGCATTTT.

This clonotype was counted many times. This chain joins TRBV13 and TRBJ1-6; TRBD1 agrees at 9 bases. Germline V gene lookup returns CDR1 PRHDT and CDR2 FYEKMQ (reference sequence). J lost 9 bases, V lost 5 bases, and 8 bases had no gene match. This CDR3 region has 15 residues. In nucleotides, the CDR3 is TGTGCCAGCAGCCGGCGACAGGGGGTCGGTTCACCCCTCCACTTT. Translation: CASSRRQGVGSPLHF.

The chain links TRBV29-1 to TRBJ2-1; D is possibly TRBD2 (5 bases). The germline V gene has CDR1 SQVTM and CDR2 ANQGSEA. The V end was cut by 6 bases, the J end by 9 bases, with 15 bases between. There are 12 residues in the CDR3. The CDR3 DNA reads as TGCAGCGTCGCCCCTAGCATCAGTGAGCAGTTCTTC. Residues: CSVAPSISEQFF.

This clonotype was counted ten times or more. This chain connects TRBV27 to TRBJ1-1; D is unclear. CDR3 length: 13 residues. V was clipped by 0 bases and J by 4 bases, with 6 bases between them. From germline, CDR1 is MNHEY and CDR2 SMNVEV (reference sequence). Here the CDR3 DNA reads TGTGCCAGCAGTTTATCAGGGTCCACTGAAGCTTTCTTT. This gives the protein CASSLSGSTEAFF.

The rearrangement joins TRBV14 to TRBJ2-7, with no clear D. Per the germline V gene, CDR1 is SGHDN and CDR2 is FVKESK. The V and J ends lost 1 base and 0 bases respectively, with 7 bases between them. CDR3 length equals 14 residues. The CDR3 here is CASSQGTRSYEQYF. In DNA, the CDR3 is TGTGCCAGCAGCCAAGGAACCCGCTCCTACGAGCAGTACTTC.

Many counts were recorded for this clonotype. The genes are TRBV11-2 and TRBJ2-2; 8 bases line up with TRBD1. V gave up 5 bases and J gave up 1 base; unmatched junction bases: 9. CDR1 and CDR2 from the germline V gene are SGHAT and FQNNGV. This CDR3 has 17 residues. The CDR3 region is CASSKGPGQENTGELFF. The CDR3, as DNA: TGTGCCAGCAGCAAAGGCCCGGGACAGGAGAACACCGGGGAGCTGTTTTTT.

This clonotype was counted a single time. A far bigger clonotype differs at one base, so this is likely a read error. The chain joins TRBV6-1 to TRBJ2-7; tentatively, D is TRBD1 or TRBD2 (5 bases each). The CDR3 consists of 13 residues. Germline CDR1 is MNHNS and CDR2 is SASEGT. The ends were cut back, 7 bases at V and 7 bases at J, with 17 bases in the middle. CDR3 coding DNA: TGTGCCAGCACTGGGACGGGTTACAATGAGCAGTACTTC. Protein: CASTGTGYNEQYF.

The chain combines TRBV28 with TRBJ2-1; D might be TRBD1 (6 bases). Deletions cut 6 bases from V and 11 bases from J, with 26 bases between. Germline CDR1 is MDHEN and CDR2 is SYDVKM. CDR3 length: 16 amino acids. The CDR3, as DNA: TGTGCCAGCAGCTCGTCGGTCGGGACAACAACGATCAAGCAGTTCTTC. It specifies CASSSSVGTTTIKQFF. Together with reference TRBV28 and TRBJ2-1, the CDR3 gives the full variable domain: DVKVTQSSRYLVKRTGEKVFLECVQDMDHENMFWYRQDPGLGLRLIYFSYDVKMKEKGDIPEGYSVSREKKERFSLILESASTNQTSMYLCASSSSVGTTTIKQFFGPGTRLTVL.

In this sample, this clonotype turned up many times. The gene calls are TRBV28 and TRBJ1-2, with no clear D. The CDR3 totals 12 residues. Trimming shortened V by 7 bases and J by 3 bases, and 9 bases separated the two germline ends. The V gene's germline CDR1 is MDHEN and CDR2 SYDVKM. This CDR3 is CASTLTDYGYTF. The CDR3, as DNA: TGTGCCAGCACCTTAACTGACTATGGCTACACCTTC.

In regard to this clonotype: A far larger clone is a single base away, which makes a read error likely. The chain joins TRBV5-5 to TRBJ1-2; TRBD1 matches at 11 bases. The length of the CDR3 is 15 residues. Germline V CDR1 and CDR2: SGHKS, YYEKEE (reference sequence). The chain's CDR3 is CASSLFGQGAYGYTF. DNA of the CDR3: TGCGCCAGCAGCTTGTTCGGACAGGGGGCTTATGGCTACACCTTC.

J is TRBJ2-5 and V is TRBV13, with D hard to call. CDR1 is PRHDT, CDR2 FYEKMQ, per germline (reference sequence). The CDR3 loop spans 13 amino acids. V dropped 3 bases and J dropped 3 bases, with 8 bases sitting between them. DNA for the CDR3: TGTGCCAGCAGCTTGCACGGTGAAGAGACCCAGTACTTC. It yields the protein CASSLHGEETQYF.

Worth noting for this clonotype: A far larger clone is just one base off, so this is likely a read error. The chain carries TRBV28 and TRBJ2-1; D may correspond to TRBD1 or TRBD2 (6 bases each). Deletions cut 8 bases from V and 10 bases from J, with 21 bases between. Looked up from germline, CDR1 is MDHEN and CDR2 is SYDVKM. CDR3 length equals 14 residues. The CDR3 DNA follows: TGTGCCAGCGGGCAAGAGGGGGGCTGGCACGAGCAGTTCTTC. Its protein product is CASGQEGGWHEQFF.

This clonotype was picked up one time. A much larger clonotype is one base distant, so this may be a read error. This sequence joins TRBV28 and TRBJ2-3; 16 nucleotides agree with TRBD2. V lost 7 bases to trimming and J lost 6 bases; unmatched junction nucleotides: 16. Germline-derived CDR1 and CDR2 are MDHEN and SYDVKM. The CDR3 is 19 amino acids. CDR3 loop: CASIPIKGTSGRGTDTQYF. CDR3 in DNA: TGTGCCAGCATCCCCATCAAGGGGACTAGCGGGAGGGGGACGGATACGCAGTATTTT.

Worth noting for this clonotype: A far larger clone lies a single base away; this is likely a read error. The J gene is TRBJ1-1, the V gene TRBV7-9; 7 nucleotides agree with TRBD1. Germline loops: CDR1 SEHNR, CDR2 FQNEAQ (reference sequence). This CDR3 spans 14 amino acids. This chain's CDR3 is CASGLQGLGTEAFF. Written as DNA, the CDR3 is TGTGCCAGCGGCTTACAGGGGTTGGGCACTGAAGCTTTCTTT.

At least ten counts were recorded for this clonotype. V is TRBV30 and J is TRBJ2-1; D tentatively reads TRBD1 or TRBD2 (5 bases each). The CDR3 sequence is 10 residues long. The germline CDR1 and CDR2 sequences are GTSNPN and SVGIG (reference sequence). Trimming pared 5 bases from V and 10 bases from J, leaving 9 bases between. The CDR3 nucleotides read TGTGCCTGGGGGGGAGTCGAGCAGTTCTTC. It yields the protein CAWGGVEQFF.

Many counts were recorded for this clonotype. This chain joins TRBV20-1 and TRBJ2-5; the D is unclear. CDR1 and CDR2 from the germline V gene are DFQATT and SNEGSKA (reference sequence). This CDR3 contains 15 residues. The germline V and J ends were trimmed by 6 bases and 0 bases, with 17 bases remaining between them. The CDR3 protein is CSALKFGRNQETQYF. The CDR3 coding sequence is TGCAGTGCCCTAAAGTTCGGACGGAACCAAGAGACCCAGTACTTC.

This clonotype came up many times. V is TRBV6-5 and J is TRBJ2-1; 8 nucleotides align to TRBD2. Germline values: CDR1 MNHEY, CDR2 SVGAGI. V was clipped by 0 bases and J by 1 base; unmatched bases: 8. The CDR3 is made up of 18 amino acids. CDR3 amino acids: CASSYSVGSGVSYNEQFF. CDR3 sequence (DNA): TGTGCCAGCAGTTACTCCGTCGGTAGCGGGGTATCCTACAATGAGCAGTTCTTC.

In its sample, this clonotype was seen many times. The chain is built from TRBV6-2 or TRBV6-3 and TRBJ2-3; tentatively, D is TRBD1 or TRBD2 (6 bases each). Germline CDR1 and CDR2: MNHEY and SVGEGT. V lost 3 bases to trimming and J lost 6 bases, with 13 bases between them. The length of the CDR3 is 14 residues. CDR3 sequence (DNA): TGTGCCAGCAGTTATCCGGGGGCTGGGGATACGCAGTATTTT. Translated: CASSYPGAGDTQYF.

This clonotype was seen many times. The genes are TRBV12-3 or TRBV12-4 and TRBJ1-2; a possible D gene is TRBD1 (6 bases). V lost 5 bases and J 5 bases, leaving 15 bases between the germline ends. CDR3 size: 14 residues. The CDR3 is CASSPTPTGYGYTF. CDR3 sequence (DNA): TGTGCCAGCAGTCCAACCCCGACAGGTTATGGCTACACCTTC.

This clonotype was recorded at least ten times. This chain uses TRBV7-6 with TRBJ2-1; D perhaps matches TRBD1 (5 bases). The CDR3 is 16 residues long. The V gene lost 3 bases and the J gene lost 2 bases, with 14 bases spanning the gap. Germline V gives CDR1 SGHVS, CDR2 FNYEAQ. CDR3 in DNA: TGTGCCAGCAGCTTTCGACAGAGTACTCCCTACAATGAGCAGTTCTTC. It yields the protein CASSFRQSTPYNEQFF.